The clone carrying this T cell receptor (beta chain) was counted once. These data come from a study of blood T cell repertoires in COVID-19. Study background: T cells, B-cell-depleted T cells, or PBMCs supplied cDNA or gDNA.

Per the original methods: Scientists estimated how many nucleated cells there were by amplifying reference gene primers. Sequencing was performed with immunoSEQ multiplex PCR; in TCRdb, only in-frame clones are kept and a portion is missing. The V and J calls and the clone size are those of that table, but D and trimming were determined from the DNA. The table shows approximately 150,000 clones, with nearly 85% occurring only once. CDR1 and CDR2 (germline): SGHTA, FQGNSA. The ends were cut back, 4 bases at V and 0 bases at J, with 10 bases in the middle. This CDR3 has 16 residues. The chain employs TRBV7-2 and TRBJ2-6; tentatively, D is TRBD2 (6 bases). Sequencing input: PBMCs or T cells enriched from blood (not recorded which). This TCR came from a man in his fifties or sixties in a cohort exposed to, infected with or recovered from COVID-19 (not recorded which). This CDR3 is CASSWAGSSGANVLTF. Written as DNA, the CDR3 is TGTGCCAGCAGCTGGGCGGGAAGCTCTGGGGCCAACGTCCTGACTTTC.